This TCR beta chain emerged from a study of T cells in localized non-small cell lung cancer. Whole-study results and caveats: Multi-region tumor sequencing was not done, so intratumor heterogeneity could not be excluded. Uninvolved nearby lung showed the greatest T cell clonality, exceeding that found in tumor. A median about 56 of the top 100 tumor clones appeared in adjacent lung. Longer overall survival associated with higher blood T cell density; shorter survival with higher adjacent-lung clonality.

Using immunoSEQ multiplex PCR, the repertoire was profiled, and TCRdb retains in-frame clones only, with some absent. The repertoire holds approximately 67,000 clones, with approximately 85% as singletons. With respect to this clone: Its matching antigen is unknown.

The CDR3 has 13 amino acids. CDR1 SGHDT and CDR2 YYEEEE come from the germline V gene. V was shortened by 0 bases and J by 3 bases, with 4 bases between the two germline ends. This chain connects TRBV5-6 to TRBJ1-3; D not certain. Here the sequenced sample was peripheral blood, taken before any cancer treatment. The TCR originated in a female donor at least 60 years old with stage I lung adenocarcinoma. For the CDR3, the DNA is TGTGCCAGCAGCTTGGGAGGTGGAAACACCATATATTTT. This translates into CASSLGGGNTIYF.